This T cell receptor beta chain was captured in a study of CD8 T cells in ankylosing spondylitis. Findings and caveats of the study: A TCR beta motif of roughly eight highly homologous variants seemed to mark ankylosing spondylitis blood.

V was pared by 4 bases and J by 0 bases, with 10 bases between. The CDR3 is 14 amino acids. CDR1 and CDR2 (germline): SGHRS, YFSETQ. This clonotype was observed at least ten times. What it recognizes is unknown. TCRdb re-analysed the 5' RACE reads in MiXCR, keeping a single row per CDR3 protein. The sample has fewer than 550,000 distinct CDR3 sequences; 5.3% are singletons. The sample taken for sequencing was blood, either unsorted or a sorted T cell fraction (not recorded which). The rearrangement joins TRBV5-1 to TRBJ1-1; D might be TRBD1 (5 bases). This clonotype was obtained from a male donor with ankylosing spondylitis. The CDR3 loop reads CASSRDVMNTEAFF. The CDR3 nucleotides read TGCGCCAGCAGCCGGGACGTCATGAACACTGAAGCTTTCTTT.